Ten or more counts support the clone carrying this T cell receptor beta chain. MiXCR, run by TCRdb on the RACE reads, gives a single entry per CDR3 protein. The table lists more than 300,000 distinct CDR3 sequences, roughly 6% of them singletons, with around 8% in the top ten. The sample is drawn from a study of human T cells and chemical hapten exposure. The CDR3 is 14 amino acids. V lost 4 bases, J lost 4 bases, and 12 bases lay in between. CDR1 and CDR2 (germline): MNHNS, SASEGT. Time point given: pre-sensitization, week 0. The treatment here: therapeutic diphenylcyclopropenone sensitization with weekly scalp DPC.

The gene calls are TRBV6-1 and TRBJ2-3; tentative D call: TRBD1 (5 bases). The sample consisted of whole blood, taken in connection with sensitization to the hapten diphenylcyclopropenone (DPC). The TCR sequence derives from a woman aged 18-35 years with alopecia areata. Some clones in this sample may be carry-over from other donors' samples. CDR3 nucleotides: TGTGCCAGCAGTGTAGCAGGGAATCCAGATACGCAGTATTTT. Its protein product is CASSVAGNPDTQYF.